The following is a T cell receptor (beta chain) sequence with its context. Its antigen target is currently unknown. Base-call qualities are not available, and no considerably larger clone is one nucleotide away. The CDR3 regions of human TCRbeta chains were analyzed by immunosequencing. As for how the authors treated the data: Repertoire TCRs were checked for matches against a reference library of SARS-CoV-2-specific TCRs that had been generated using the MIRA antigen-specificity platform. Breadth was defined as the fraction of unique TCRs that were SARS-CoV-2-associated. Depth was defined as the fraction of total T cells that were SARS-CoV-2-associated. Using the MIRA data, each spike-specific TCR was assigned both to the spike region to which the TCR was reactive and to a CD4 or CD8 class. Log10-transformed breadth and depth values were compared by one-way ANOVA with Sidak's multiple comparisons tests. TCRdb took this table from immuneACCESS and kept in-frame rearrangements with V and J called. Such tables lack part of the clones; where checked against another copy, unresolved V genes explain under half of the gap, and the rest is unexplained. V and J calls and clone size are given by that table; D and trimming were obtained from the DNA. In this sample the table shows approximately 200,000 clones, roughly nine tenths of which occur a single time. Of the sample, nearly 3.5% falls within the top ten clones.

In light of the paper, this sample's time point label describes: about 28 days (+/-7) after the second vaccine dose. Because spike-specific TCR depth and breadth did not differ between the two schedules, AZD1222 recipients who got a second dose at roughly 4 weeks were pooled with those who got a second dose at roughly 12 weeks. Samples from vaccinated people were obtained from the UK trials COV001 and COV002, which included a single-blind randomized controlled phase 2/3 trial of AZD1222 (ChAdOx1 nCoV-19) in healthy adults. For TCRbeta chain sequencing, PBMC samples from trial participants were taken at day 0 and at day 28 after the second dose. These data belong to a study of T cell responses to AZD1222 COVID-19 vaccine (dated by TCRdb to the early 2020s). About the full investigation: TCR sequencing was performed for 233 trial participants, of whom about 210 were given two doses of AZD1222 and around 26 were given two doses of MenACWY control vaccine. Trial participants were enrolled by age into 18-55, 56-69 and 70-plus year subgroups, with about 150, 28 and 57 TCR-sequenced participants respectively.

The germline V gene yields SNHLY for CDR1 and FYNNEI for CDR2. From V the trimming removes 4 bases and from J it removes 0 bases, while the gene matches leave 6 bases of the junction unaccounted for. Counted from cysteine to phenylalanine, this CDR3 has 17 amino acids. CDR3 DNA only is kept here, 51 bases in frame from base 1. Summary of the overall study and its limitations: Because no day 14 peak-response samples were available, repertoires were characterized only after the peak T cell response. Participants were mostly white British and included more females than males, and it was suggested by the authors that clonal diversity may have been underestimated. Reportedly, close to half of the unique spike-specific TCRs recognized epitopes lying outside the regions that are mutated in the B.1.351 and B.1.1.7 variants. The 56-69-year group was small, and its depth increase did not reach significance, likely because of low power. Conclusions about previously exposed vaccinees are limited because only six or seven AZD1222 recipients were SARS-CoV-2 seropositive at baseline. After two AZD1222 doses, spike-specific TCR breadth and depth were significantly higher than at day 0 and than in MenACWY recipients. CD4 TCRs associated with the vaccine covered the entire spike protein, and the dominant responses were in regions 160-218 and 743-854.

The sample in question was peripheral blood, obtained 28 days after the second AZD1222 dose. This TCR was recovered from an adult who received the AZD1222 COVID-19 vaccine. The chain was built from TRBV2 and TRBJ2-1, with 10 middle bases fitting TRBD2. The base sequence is TGTGCCAGCAGTGGCCGGACTAGCGGAAGCTCCTACAATGAGCAGTTCTTC. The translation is CASSGRTSGSSYNEQFF.